This entry concerns a single TCR beta chain. Its cognate antigen has yet to be identified. Within one base of it there is no much larger clone, and no base qualities were kept. The sample is drawn from a study of blood T cell repertoires in COVID-19 (dated by TCRdb to 2018 to 2020). In terms of the full investigation: Samples covering the acute and convalescent phases of COVID-19 were provided by collaborators in the United States, Italy and Spain. The prospective study material was composed of cDNA or gDNA derived from T cells, B-cell-depleted T cells, or PBMCs. Deeply sampled blood TCRbeta repertoires from subjects exposed to, actively infected with, or recovered from COVID-19 were included in the dataset. The repertoires were released in a freely available public database intended as a resource for research on the immune response to SARS-CoV-2. The samples were drawn from the first 160 participants of the ongoing ImmuneRACE study and from 950 to 1,500 subjects provided by 6 global collaborators. Nearly every sample came with metadata listing a de-identified subject ID, COVID-19 status, age in years and sex. Where HLA class I and class II types were available, the types were taken from metadata supplied by the sample provider, not from assay-based typing.

TCRbeta CDR3 regions were amplified from genomic DNA using the immunoSEQ Assay, a bias-controlled multiplex PCR. Per the source publication's procedure: Nucleated cell counts per sample were estimated from amplification of reference gene primers within the assay. To quantify the absolute abundance of each unique TCRbeta CDR3 rearrangement, sequence reads were collapsed and filtered. For each sample, productive Simpson clonality was calculated by taking the square root of Simpson's diversity index across productive rearrangements. Here the immuneACCESS table is served through TCRdb, limited to in-frame sequences with V and J called. Missing clones are a known gap in these copies; in checked studies unresolved V genes cover under half, and the rest lacks a known reason. For V, J and clone size, that table is used; D and trimming come from the DNA. The sample table holds 250,000 to 300,000 clones, of which roughly 80% were seen once. The ten top clones hold about 4.6% of the sample.

Another Seattle source contributed samples from volunteer blood donors who had recovered from COVID-19. Each collaborating institution followed its own protocols to collect whole blood in K2EDTA tubes. For TCRbeta analysis, collaborators shipped samples in one of three forms: frozen whole blood, isolated PBMCs, or DNA extracted from either of those sample types. Overall study results and their limits: The quantity of clinical and demographic metadata differed by source and by participant and was supplied without curation.

V lost 5 bases and J lost 0 bases, and the count of bases not matched to a germline gene is 6. The cysteine opens and the phenylalanine closes a CDR3 of 17 amino acids. Just the 51-base CDR3 DNA is kept, in frame starting at base 1. Looking up the germline V gene (reference sequence) yields CDR1 SEHNR and CDR2 FQNEAQ. The sequenced sample consisted of peripheral blood. This TCR came from a man aged 60-69 years who had recovered from COVID-19. The chain joins TRBV7-9 to TRBJ1-4, with 10 junctional bases fitting TRBD1. The CDR3 protein is CASSPRQGAATNEKLFF. The DNA sequence follows: TGTGCCAGCAGCCCCAGACAGGGGGCGGCAACTAATGAAAAACTGTTTTTT.